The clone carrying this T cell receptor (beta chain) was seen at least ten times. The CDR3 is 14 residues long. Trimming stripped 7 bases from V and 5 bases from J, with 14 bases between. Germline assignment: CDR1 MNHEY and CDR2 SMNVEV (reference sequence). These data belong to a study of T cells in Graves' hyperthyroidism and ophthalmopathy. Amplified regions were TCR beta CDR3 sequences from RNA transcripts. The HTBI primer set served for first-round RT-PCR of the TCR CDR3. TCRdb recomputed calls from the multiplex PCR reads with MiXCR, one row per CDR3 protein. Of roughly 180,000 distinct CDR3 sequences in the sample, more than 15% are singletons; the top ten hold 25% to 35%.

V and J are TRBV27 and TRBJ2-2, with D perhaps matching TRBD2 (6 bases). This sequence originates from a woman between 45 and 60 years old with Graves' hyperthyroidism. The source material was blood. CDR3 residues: CASTLSGGTGELFF. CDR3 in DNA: TGTGCCAGCACCCTAAGTGGGGGGACCGGGGAGCTGTTTTTT.